This entry describes one T cell receptor beta chain. Profiled with immunoSEQ multiplex PCR; TCRdb holds only in-frame clones, not every one. The sample consists of 1.4 million to 1.5 million clones, 95% to 97% of them appearing once. Nashville, Tennessee was home to all donors, who were Caucasian adults. The investigators split CD4+ cells into a CD45RA+ naive subset and a CD45RA-negative memory subset. The sample belongs to a study of shared clonotypes between healthy human individuals. Overall study: CD4 naive and memory got three plates each, CD8 naive two, CD8 memory one.

The sequence came from a man aged 25 to 40 in good health. The sequenced material came from naive CD4+ T cells sorted from blood. Subset defined: CD45RA+ positively selected.

CDR3 sequence: CASSLAGYDGYTF. The CDR3 nucleotides read TGTGCCAGCAGCTTAGCGGGGTACGATGGCTACACCTTC. The V gene is TRBV7-9, the J gene TRBJ1-2; D is ambiguous. The germline V gene has CDR1 SEHNR and CDR2 FQNEAQ (reference sequence). The CDR3 length is 13 residues. V lost 0 bases, J lost 6 bases, and 8 bases lay in between.